A selection of T cell receptor beta chains follows, all from one sample in a study of STAT5B mutations in CD4+ large granular lymphocyte leukemia. The method was immunoSEQ multiplex PCR; TCRdb's version includes in-frame clones alone and lacks a portion of them. The repertoire holds tens of thousands of clones, with around 80% as singletons. What was sequenced was CD4+ T cells from blood buffy coats. These receptors were collected from a human donor in good health. Both conserved end residues are part of each CDR3. D genes are given only for firm matches. Clone size appears in some rows only: once, few, many, or a class for an expanded clone.

CDR3 DNA: TGTGCCAGCAGTTACTCCTGGACAATAAGCTCCTACGAGCAGTACTTC
CDR3 protein: CASSYSWTISSYEQYF
V gene: TRBV6-5
J gene: TRBJ2-7
clone size: .
D gene: .

CDR3 DNA: TGTGCCAGCTCCGCAAACGGGGGTGTTGATCAGCCCCAGCATTTT
CDR3 protein: CASSANGGVDQPQHF
V gene: TRBV18
J gene: TRBJ1-5
clone size: .
D gene: .

CDR3 DNA: TGTGCCAGCCGGGTCTTTAATCAGCCCCAGCATTTT
CDR3 protein: CASRVFNQPQHF
V gene: TRBV28
J gene: TRBJ1-5
clone size: .
D gene: .

CDR3 DNA: TGTGCCAGCTCACCACGAGGGGCGGGGGGCACAGATACGCAGTATTTT
CDR3 protein: CASSPRGAGGTDTQYF
V gene: TRBV18
J gene: TRBJ2-3
clone size: .
D gene: TRBD2

CDR3 DNA: TGTGCCAGCAGCTTGGCGTACGGTGGGGGTAATTCACCCCTCCACTTT
CDR3 protein: CASSLAYGGGNSPLHF
V gene: TRBV5-5
J gene: TRBJ1-6
clone size: few
D gene: .

CDR3 DNA: TGCGCCAGCAGCCAAGAAGGACAGGGGGCTCCCTACTATGGCTACACCTTC
CDR3 protein: CASSQEGQGAPYYGYTF
V gene: TRBV4-3
J gene: TRBJ1-2
clone size: .
D gene: TRBD1

CDR3 DNA: TGTGCCAGCAGTGTCCAGCGGGGACCCCAAGAGACCCAGTACTTC
CDR3 protein: CASSVQRGPQETQYF
V gene: TRBV6-4
J gene: TRBJ2-5
clone size: .
D gene: TRBD2

CDR3 DNA: TGTGCCAGCAGTTTAGTCGGTCGGACGGGGGGGCCGGAAGAGACCCAGTACTTC
CDR3 protein: CASSLVGRTGGPEETQYF
V gene: TRBV27
J gene: TRBJ2-5
clone size: .
D gene: TRBD2

CDR3 DNA: TGTGCCAGCAGCTTTGGCGGGGGGGACCAGGAGACCCAGTACTTC
CDR3 protein: CASSFGGGDQETQYF
V gene: TRBV11-3
J gene: TRBJ2-5
clone size: .
D gene: TRBD2

CDR3 DNA: TGTGCCAGCAATCCGGGGGCGTCAAGCACAGATACGCAGTATTTT
CDR3 protein: CASNPGASSTDTQYF
V gene: TRBV7-9
J gene: TRBJ2-3
clone size: .
D gene: .

CDR3 DNA: TGTGCCAGCAGCCCGACCCGGTTCACCGCCCTGAACACCGGGGAGCTGTTTTTT
CDR3 protein: CASSPTRFTALNTGELFF
V gene: TRBV7-2
J gene: TRBJ2-2
clone size: .
D gene: .

CDR3 DNA: TGTGCCAGCTCACCACCGAGCACGGGGCTCGCTGAAGCTTTCTTT
CDR3 protein: CASSPPSTGLAEAFF
V gene: TRBV18
J gene: TRBJ1-1
clone size: .
D gene: .

CDR3 DNA: TGCGCCAGCAGCCAAAGAATACAGTTCACTAGCACAGATACGCAGTATTTT
CDR3 protein: CASSQRIQFTSTDTQYF
V gene: TRBV4-1
J gene: TRBJ2-3
clone size: .
D gene: .

CDR3 DNA: TGTGCCAGCAGTTTACCCCAGCGGGGGGCCCAGTACTTC
CDR3 protein: CASSLPQRGAQYF
V gene: TRBV28
J gene: TRBJ2-5
clone size: .
D gene: TRBD2

CDR3 DNA: TGTGCCAGCAGTGACAGGAGTGTGAGTGAAAAACTGTTTTTT
CDR3 protein: CASSDRSVSEKLFF
V gene: TRBV6-1
J gene: TRBJ1-4
clone size: .
D gene: .

CDR3 DNA: TGTGCCAGCAGTCGACAGGGGACATCACCCCTCCACTTT
CDR3 protein: CASSRQGTSPLHF
V gene: TRBV28
J gene: TRBJ1-6
clone size: few
D gene: TRBD1

CDR3 DNA: TGTGCCAGCTGGGACCTCAACCGGCAAAAACTGTTTTTT
CDR3 protein: CASWDLNRQKLFF
V gene: TRBV7-9
J gene: TRBJ1-4
clone size: .
D gene: .

CDR3 DNA: TGTGCCAGCAGCTTGACTAGCGGGGGAATGTTTGATACGCAGTATTTT
CDR3 protein: CASSLTSGGMFDTQYF
V gene: TRBV5-6
J gene: TRBJ2-3
clone size: once
D gene: TRBD2

CDR3 DNA: TGTGCCAGCAGTTCGACTAGCGGGGGGGCGCGAGAGACCCAGTACTTC
CDR3 protein: CASSSTSGGARETQYF
V gene: TRBV6-5
J gene: TRBJ2-5
clone size: .
D gene: TRBD2